This TCR beta chain emerged from a study of T cell responses to AZD1222 COVID-19 vaccine. General study findings and limits: It should be noted that donors were predominantly white British and more often female, and clonal diversity was possibly underestimated. Sampled repertoires all dated from after the peak T cell response. Following two doses of AZD1222, Spike-specific TCR breadth and depth rose.

Trimming pared 3 bases from V and 0 bases from J, leaving 8 bases between. This CDR3 has 15 residues. The germline gives CDR1 LNHDA, CDR2 SQIVND (reference sequence). Worth noting for this clone: What it binds is not known.

Produced via immunoSEQ multiplex PCR; TCRdb's table is partial and in-frame only. The sample consists of over 100,000 clones, 87% of them appearing once. The receptor comes from an adult who received the AZD1222 COVID-19 vaccine. The sample was peripheral blood, taken 28 days after the second AZD1222 dose. The chain uses TRBV19 and TRBJ1-4; the D is unclear. The CDR3 DNA is TGTGCCAGTAGTATCCAGGCAGCAACTAATGAAAAACTGTTTTTT. It codes for CASSIQAATNEKLFF. Supplemented by reference TRBV19 and TRBJ1-4, the full variable domain reads DGGITQSPKYLFRKEGQNVTLSCEQNLNHDAMYWYRQDPGQGLRLIYYSQIVNDFQKGDIAEGYSVSREKKESFPLTVTSAQKNPTAFYLCASSIQAATNEKLFFGSGTQLSVL.